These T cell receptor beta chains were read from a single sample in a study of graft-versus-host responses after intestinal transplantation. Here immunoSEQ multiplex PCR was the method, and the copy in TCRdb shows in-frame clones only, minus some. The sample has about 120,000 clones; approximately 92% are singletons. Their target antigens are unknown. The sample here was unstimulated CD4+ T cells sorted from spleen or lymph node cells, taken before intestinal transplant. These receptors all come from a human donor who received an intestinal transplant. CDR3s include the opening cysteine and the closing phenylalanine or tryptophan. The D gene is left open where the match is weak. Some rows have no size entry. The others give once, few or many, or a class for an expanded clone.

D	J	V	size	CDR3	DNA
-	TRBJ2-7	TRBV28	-	CATFLTGLNEQYF	TGTGCCACTTTCCTAACAGGGTTAAACGAGCAGTACTTC
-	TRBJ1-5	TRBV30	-	CAWSVRVESQPQHF	TGTGCCTGGAGTGTGCGGGTAGAGAGCCAGCCCCAGCATTTT
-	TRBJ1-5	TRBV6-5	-	CASSPSSQSLKAQHF	TGTGCCAGCAGTCCCTCTAGTCAGAGCCTCAAGGCCCAGCATTTT
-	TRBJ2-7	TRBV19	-	CASNLGLGHPYEQYF	TGTGCCAGTAACCTCGGACTGGGACACCCCTACGAGCAGTACTTC
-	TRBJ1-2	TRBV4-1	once	CASSQGPGGYTF	TGCGCCAGCAGCCAGGGACCGGGAGGCTACACCTTC
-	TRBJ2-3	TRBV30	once	CATGRSGFGDTQYF	TGTGCCACTGGAAGAAGCGGGTTTGGAGATACGCAGTATTTT
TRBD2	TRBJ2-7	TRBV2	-	CASRPSNREGYEQYF	TGTGCCAGCAGACCTAGTAATCGGGAGGGGTACGAGCAGTACTTC
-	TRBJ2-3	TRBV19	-	CASSIPTGPSTDTQYF	TGTGCCAGTAGTATTCCGACAGGACCTAGCACAGATACGCAGTATTTT
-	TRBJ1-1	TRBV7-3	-	CASSRQGNTEAFF	TGTGCCAGCAGCCGCCAGGGGAACACTGAAGCTTTCTTT
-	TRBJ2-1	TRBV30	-	CAWSVLLPSYNEQFF	TGTGCCTGGAGTGTACTCCTTCCTTCCTACAATGAGCAGTTCTTC
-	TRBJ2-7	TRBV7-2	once	CASSDILARSYEQYF	TGTGCCAGCAGCGACATACTAGCCCGATCCTACGAGCAGTACTTC
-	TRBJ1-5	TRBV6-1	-	CASSEGRGYSNQPQHF	TGTGCCAGCAGTGAAGGGAGGGGGTATAGCAATCAGCCCCAGCATTTT
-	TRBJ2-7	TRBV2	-	CASSGSSVSYEQYF	TGTGCCAGCAGTGGGTCTAGCGTTTCCTACGAGCAGTACTTC
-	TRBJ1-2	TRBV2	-	CASSEGDYGYTF	TGTGCCAGCAGTGAGGGAGACTATGGCTACACCTTC
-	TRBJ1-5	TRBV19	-	CATLRQVNSNQPQHF	TGTGCCACTTTAAGACAGGTCAATAGCAATCAGCCCCAGCATTTT
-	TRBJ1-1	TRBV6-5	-	CASAVGTEAFF	TGTGCCAGTGCAGTTGGGACTGAAGCTTTCTTT
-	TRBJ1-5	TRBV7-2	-	CASSPFLTQSNQPQHF	TGTGCCAGCAGCCCCTTTCTTACACAAAGCAATCAGCCCCAGCATTTT
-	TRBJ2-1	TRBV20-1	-	CSAERGNEQFF	TGCAGTGCTGAAAGGGGGAATGAGCAGTTCTTC
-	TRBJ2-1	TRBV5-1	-	CASGIRDEQFF	TGCGCCAGCGGAATTAGAGATGAGCAGTTCTTC
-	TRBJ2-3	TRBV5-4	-	CASSLDPGRTDTQYF	TGTGCCAGCAGCTTGGACCCTGGACGCACAGATACGCAGTATTTT
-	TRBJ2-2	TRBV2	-	CASRGGRQTGELFF	TGTGCCAGCAGGGGTGGCAGGCAGACCGGGGAGCTGTTTTTT
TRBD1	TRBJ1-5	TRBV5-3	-	CARSLGTGGNQPQHF	TGTGCCAGAAGCCTGGGGACAGGGGGTAATCAGCCCCAGCATTTT
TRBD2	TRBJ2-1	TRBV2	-	CASSEGGAGGPLQFF	TGTGCCAGCAGTGAAGGGGGAGCGGGAGGGCCCTTGCAGTTCTTC
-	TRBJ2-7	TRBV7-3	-	CASSLDKLGEQYF	TGTGCCAGCAGCTTGGACAAGCTCGGGGAGCAGTACTTC
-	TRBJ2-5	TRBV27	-	CASGSSVKETQYF	TGTGCCAGCGGATCTAGTGTGAAGGAGACCCAGTACTTC
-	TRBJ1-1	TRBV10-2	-	CASLGLMNTEAFF	TGCGCCAGCTTAGGACTGATGAACACTGAAGCTTTCTTT
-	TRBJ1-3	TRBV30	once	CAWAGRRGFGNTIYF	TGTGCCTGGGCCGGAAGGAGGGGTTTCGGAAACACCATATATTTT
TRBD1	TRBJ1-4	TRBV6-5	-	CASSSGTGNEKLFF	TGTGCCAGCAGTTCGGGGACAGGGAACGAAAAACTGTTTTTT
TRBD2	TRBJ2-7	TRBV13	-	CASSFGLAGEVREQYF	TGTGCCAGCAGCTTTGGACTAGCGGGAGAGGTACGGGAGCAGTACTTC
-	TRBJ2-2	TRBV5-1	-	CASSLGRVNTGELFF	TGCGCCAGCAGCTTGGGTCGAGTGAACACCGGGGAGCTGTTTTTT
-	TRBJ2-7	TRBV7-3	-	CASSLGRLGGYEQYF	TGTGCCAGCAGCCTAGGGAGACTAGGGGGGTACGAGCAGTACTTC
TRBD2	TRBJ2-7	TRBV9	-	CASSVVASGRPPFGEQYF	TGTGCCAGCAGCGTAGTTGCTAGCGGGAGGCCCCCTTTCGGCGAGCAGTACTTC
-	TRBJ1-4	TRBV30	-	CAWSDRRLGEKLFF	TGTGCCTGGAGTGATCGGAGGTTGGGGGAAAAACTGTTTTTT
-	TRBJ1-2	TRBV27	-	CASSLLGEVDYGYTF	TGTGCCAGCAGTTTATTGGGGGAGGTGGACTATGGCTACACCTTC
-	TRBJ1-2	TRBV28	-	CASSLVSPYGYTF	TGTGCCAGCAGTTTGGTCAGTCCCTATGGCTACACCTTC
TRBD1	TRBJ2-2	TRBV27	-	CASRRTGQTGELFF	TGTGCCAGCCGTCGGACAGGGCAAACCGGGGAGCTGTTTTTT
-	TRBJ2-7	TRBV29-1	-	CSVEERLGGPYEQYF	TGCAGCGTTGAAGAGAGACTGGGTGGTCCCTACGAGCAGTACTTC
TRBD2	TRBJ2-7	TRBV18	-	CASSPVAGGYEQYF	TGTGCCAGCTCACCAGTAGCGGGAGGGTACGAGCAGTACTTC
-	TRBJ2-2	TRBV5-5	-	CASRLPGLLTGELFF	TGTGCCAGCAGGTTGCCGGGACTCCTCACCGGGGAGCTGTTTTTT
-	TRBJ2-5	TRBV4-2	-	CASSQGVVDGQETQYF	TGTGCCAGCAGCCAAGGGGTCGTTGACGGCCAAGAGACCCAGTACTTC
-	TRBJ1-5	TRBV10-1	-	CASSFVTGIPWGNQPQHF	TGCGCCAGCAGTTTCGTTACAGGGATTCCCTGGGGCAATCAGCCCCAGCATTTT
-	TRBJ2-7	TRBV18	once	CASSFQGLYEQYF	TGTGCCAGCTCATTCCAGGGGCTTTACGAGCAGTACTTC
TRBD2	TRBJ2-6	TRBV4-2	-	CASSRPGTSGRPQTETGANVLTF	TGTGCCAGCAGCCGACCCGGGACTAGCGGGAGGCCCCAAACTGAGACTGGGGCCAACGTCCTGACTTTC
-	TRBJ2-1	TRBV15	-	CATSLDSSSYNEQFF	TGTGCCACCAGCCTCGACAGCAGCTCCTACAATGAGCAGTTCTTC
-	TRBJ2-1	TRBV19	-	CASSIARASNPSEQFF	TGTGCCAGTAGTATAGCTCGGGCTAGCAATCCCAGTGAGCAGTTCTTC
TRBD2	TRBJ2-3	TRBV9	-	CASSVLGLAGGPEDTQYF	TGTGCCAGCAGCGTATTAGGACTAGCGGGAGGGCCGGAGGATACGCAGTATTTT
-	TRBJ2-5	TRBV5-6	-	CASSLLGGPKTQYF	TGTGCCAGCAGCTTGCTCGGGGGTCCGAAGACCCAGTACTTC
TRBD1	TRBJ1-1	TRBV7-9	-	CASSLSGRGQITEAFF	TGTGCCAGCAGCTTATCTGGCAGGGGGCAGATCACTGAAGCTTTCTTT
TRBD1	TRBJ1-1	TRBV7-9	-	CASSQRGQWERQAQHEAFF	TGTGCCAGCAGCCAACGGGGACAGTGGGAACGGCAGGCTCAGCATGAAGCTTTCTTT
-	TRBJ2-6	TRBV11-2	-	CASSPQLVPGANVLTF	TGTGCCAGCAGCCCCCAACTCGTACCTGGGGCCAACGTCCTGACTTTC
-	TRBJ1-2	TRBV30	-	CAWGGAKARYGYTF	TGTGCCTGGGGAGGGGCTAAAGCAAGGTATGGCTACACCTTC
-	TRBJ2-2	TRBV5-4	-	CASSRKQVPRAGELFF	TGTGCCAGCAGTAGAAAACAGGTCCCGAGGGCCGGGGAGCTGTTTTTT
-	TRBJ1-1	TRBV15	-	CATSREIREDSFF	TGTGCCACCAGCAGAGAGATCAGGGAAGATTCTTTCTTT
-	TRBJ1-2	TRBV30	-	CAWSVDVPGYGYTF	TGTGCCTGGAGTGTTGATGTCCCGGGCTATGGCTACACCTTC
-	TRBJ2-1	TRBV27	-	CASSLSRKEIEQFF	TGTGCCAGCAGTCTTTCCCGAAAGGAGATTGAGCAGTTCTTC